A selection of T cell receptor beta chains follows, all from one sample in a study of patients and donors after allogeneic stem cell transplantation. TCRdb re-called the RT-PCR reads with MiXCR, one entry per CDR3 protein. The sample lists approximately 99,000 distinct CDR3 sequences; 35% were seen once. Material for sequencing was blood, either unsorted or a sorted T cell fraction (not recorded which). The origin of the receptors is a human donor who was either an allogeneic HSCT recipient or a stem cell or donor lymphocyte infusion donor (not recorded which). It is not recorded whose cells these are; they may come from a transplant donor. CDR3s include the opening cysteine and the closing phenylalanine or tryptophan. Fields, in order: clone size, D gene, J gene, V gene, CDR3 protein, CDR3 DNA. A D gene is named only where the DNA matches it firmly. Clone size is shown for a subset of rows, as once, few, many or a class of expanded clone.

clone_size: NA; d_call: TRBD1; j_call: TRBJ1-2; v_call: TRBV2; cdr3_aa: CARTGQGALYGYTF; cdr3_nt: TGTGCCAGGACTGGACAGGGGGCCCTCTATGGCTACACCTTC
clone_size: few; d_call: NA; j_call: TRBJ2-1; v_call: TRBV12-3/TRBV12-4; cdr3_aa: CASSLDYRYYNEQFF; cdr3_nt: TGTGCCAGCAGTTTAGATTACCGCTACTACAATGAGCAGTTCTTC
clone_size: NA; d_call: TRBD2; j_call: TRBJ2-3; v_call: TRBV11-2; cdr3_aa: CASSSRGDTDTQYF; cdr3_nt: TGTGCCAGCAGCTCCCGGGGGGACACAGATACGCAGTATTTT
clone_size: NA; d_call: NA; j_call: TRBJ2-1; v_call: TRBV29-1; cdr3_aa: CSFGSPLHEQFF; cdr3_nt: TGCAGCTTTGGGTCTCCCCTCCATGAGCAGTTCTTC
clone_size: NA; d_call: NA; j_call: TRBJ2-7; v_call: TRBV20-1; cdr3_aa: CSAPGTVGAGEQYF; cdr3_nt: TGCAGTGCCCCCGGAACGGTCGGAGCTGGCGAGCAGTACTTC
clone_size: few; d_call: NA; j_call: TRBJ1-2; v_call: TRBV6-6; cdr3_aa: CASSYDESPPHGYTF; cdr3_nt: TGTGCCAGCAGTTACGACGAGAGTCCCCCTCATGGCTACACCTTC
clone_size: NA; d_call: NA; j_call: TRBJ2-7; v_call: TRBV2; cdr3_aa: CAHGKNEQYF; cdr3_nt: TGTGCCCACGGGAAGAACGAGCAGTACTTC
clone_size: few; d_call: NA; j_call: TRBJ2-1; v_call: TRBV29-1; cdr3_aa: CSVELVNEQFF; cdr3_nt: TGCAGCGTTGAATTAGTCAATGAGCAGTTCTTC
clone_size: NA; d_call: NA; j_call: TRBJ2-5; v_call: TRBV2; cdr3_aa: CASSAIRETQYF; cdr3_nt: TGTGCCAGCAGCGCAATTCGGGAGACCCAGTACTTC
clone_size: few; d_call: NA; j_call: TRBJ2-1; v_call: TRBV9; cdr3_aa: CASSVATGNKFF; cdr3_nt: NA
clone_size: NA; d_call: NA; j_call: TRBJ1-2; v_call: TRBV7-2; cdr3_aa: CASSLVGPGDGYTF; cdr3_nt: TGTGCCAGCAGCTTAGTTGGCCCAGGGGATGGCTACACCTTC
clone_size: NA; d_call: NA; j_call: TRBJ1-1; v_call: TRBV30; cdr3_aa: CAWRPTGGVRAFF; cdr3_nt: TGTGCCTGGAGACCCACTGGGGGCGTGCGAGCTTTCTTT
clone_size: NA; d_call: NA; j_call: TRBJ2-4; v_call: TRBV20-1; cdr3_aa: CSAPRVAKNIQYF; cdr3_nt: TGCAGTGCCCCAAGGGTGGCCAAAAACATTCAGTACTTC
clone_size: few; d_call: NA; j_call: TRBJ1-1; v_call: TRBV6-5; cdr3_aa: CASSYRYSMNTEAFF; cdr3_nt: TGTGCCAGCAGTTACCGATACAGCATGAACACTGAAGCTTTCTTT